The T cell receptor (beta chain) described here comes from a study of shared clonotypes between healthy human individuals. Trimming took 3 bases from V and 3 from J, leaving 17 bases between them. The CDR3 is made up of 16 amino acids. The germline gives CDR1 LGHNA, CDR2 YNFKEQ. Donors had no recently reported acute infections or vaccinations and were HIV-negative. This clone was recorded only once. Its antigen is not identified. Clones were read by immunoSEQ multiplex PCR, and TCRdb kept only the in-frame ones, dropping some. The data contain about 2.4 million clones, 93% of them singletons. Study conclusions and caveats: Enrolling few donors narrowed the genetic and exposure-history diversity that was represented. Estimated richness was generally greater in naive than memory subsets.

The chain uses TRBV4-2 and TRBJ2-5; tentative D call: TRBD2 (6 bases). The sequenced material came from naive CD4+ T cells from PBMCs. Subset described: CD45RA+ positively selected. The origin of this receptor is a man between 18 and 35 years old in good health. Some clones in this sample may be carry-over from other donors' samples. CDR3 nucleotide sequence: TGTGCCAGCAGCCAGAGGGGCGGCGGGGCGGAAGAGACCCAGTACTTC. Its translation: CASSQRGGGAEETQYF.